This T cell receptor (beta chain) was sequenced in a study of CD8 T cells in ankylosing spondylitis. The study's findings and limits: Seven to nine highly homologous variants formed a TCR beta motif that appeared characteristic of ankylosing spondylitis blood. The study looked at matched synovial fluid samples from ankylosing spondylitis patients. Disease-linked clones were reported to be significantly enriched there.

It was by quantitative 5'-RACE with molecular barcodes that TCR beta libraries were made. TCRdb independently ran MiXCR on the 5' RACE reads; one entry per CDR3 protein. This sample has 180,000 or so distinct CDR3 sequences; around 10% occur once, and the top ten carry just under 30%. Comments on this clonotype: What it binds is not known.

This CDR3 has 14 amino acids. V shed 4 bases and J shed 4 bases, with 14 bases lying between them. Germline V CDR1 and CDR2: SGHKS, YYEKEE (reference sequence). This receptor was obtained from a male donor with ankylosing spondylitis or in good health (not recorded which). V is TRBV5-5 and J is TRBJ1-2; weak D call: TRBD1 (5 bases). Sequencing was performed on blood, either unsorted or a sorted T cell fraction (not recorded which). CDR3 sequence reads: CASSPGAGIYGYTF. The CDR3 DNA is TGTGCCAGCAGCCCCGGTGCAGGGATCTATGGCTACACCTTC. Using reference TRBV5-5 and TRBJ1-2 for the parts outside the CDR3, the full variable domain is DAGVTQSPTHLIKTRGQQVTLRCSPISGHKSVSWYQQVLGQGPQFIFQYYEKEERGRGNFPDRFSARQFPNYSSELNVNALLLGDSALYLCASSPGAGIYGYTFGSGTRLTVV.